The 29 T cell receptor beta chains below come from one sample, sequenced in a study of immune evolution from preneoplasia to lung adenocarcinoma. Profiling relied on immunoSEQ multiplex PCR, and the TCRdb table lists in-frame clones only, not all of them. The table shows 25,000 or so clones, with about three quarters occurring only once. The sample comprised FFPE invasive lung adenocarcinoma tissue. The receptor set was obtained from a person between 55 and 69 years old with invasive lung adenocarcinoma. Some clones in this sample may be carry-over from other donors' samples.

The chain employs TRBV30 and TRBJ2-1; TRBD1 matches 9 bases. Trimming at V came to 2 bases and at J to 1 base, leaving 9 bases not matched to a gene. The CDR3 sequence is 17 residues long. Germline-derived CDR1 and CDR2 are GTSNPN and SVGIG (reference sequence). The CDR3 DNA reads as TGTGCCTGGAGTCAGAGCGGGACAGGGAGATCCTACAATGAGCAGTTCTTC. The encoded protein is CAWSQSGTGRSYNEQFF.

The chain couples TRBV5-6 to TRBJ1-1; D may be TRBD1 (6 bases). CDR3 size: 14 residues. The V end lost 1 base, the J end lost 6 bases, and 13 bases lay between the germline ends. CDR1 SGHDT and CDR2 YYEEEE come from the germline V gene. The CDR3 reads CASSLYTGYAEAFF. The CDR3, as DNA: TGTGCCAGCAGCTTGTACACAGGGTATGCTGAAGCTTTCTTT.

This clone was recorded only once. The chain joins TRBV6-6 to TRBJ1-1; D may be TRBD1 (5 bases). The CDR3 is made up of 13 amino acids. The V gene lost 7 bases and the J gene lost 3 bases, with 12 bases spanning the gap. Germline V gene lookup returns CDR1 MNHNY and CDR2 SVGAGI (reference sequence). CDR3: CASKRQGHTEAFF. CDR3 nucleotides: TGTGCCAGCAAGCGGCAGGGCCACACTGAAGCTTTCTTT.

The V and J genes are TRBV5-1 and TRBJ2-6, with a possible D match to TRBD2 (6 bases). This CDR3 region has 16 residues. The germline CDR1 and CDR2 sequences are SGHRS and YFSETQ. Trimming took off 0 bases at V and 1 base at J, with 8 bases between the two ends. This CDR3 reads CASSLAGTSGANVLTF. The CDR3 region has the DNA TGCGCCAGCAGCTTGGCCGGGACTTCTGGGGCCAACGTCCTGACTTTC.

This clone was recorded a few times. V gene TRBV13 combines with J gene TRBJ1-2; D perhaps matches TRBD1 (5 bases). Germline V gene data show CDR1 as PRHDT and CDR2 as FYEKMQ (reference sequence). The CDR3 is 16 residues long. The V end lost 2 bases, the J end lost 3 bases, and 16 bases lay between the germline ends. The CDR3 DNA reads TGTGCCAGCAGCTTAAAAGGACGGGCGGGGGACTATGGCTACACCTTC. It codes for CASSLKGRAGDYGYTF. The full variable domain, rest sourced from reference TRBV13 and TRBJ1-2, is AAGVIQSPRHLIKEKRETATLKCYPIPRHDTVYWYQQGPGQDPQFLISFYEKMQSDKGSIPDRFSAQQFSDYHSELNMSSLELGDSALYFCASSLKGRAGDYGYTFGSGTRLTVV.

This sequence joins TRBV28 and TRBJ2-7; 10 bases align to TRBD2. The germline V gene has CDR1 MDHEN and CDR2 SYDVKM. The CDR3 loop spans 14 amino acids. V lost 7 bases to trimming and J lost 6 bases; unmatched junction nucleotides: 9. CDR3 DNA: TGTGCCAGCATCAACCTAGCGGGAGCAGGCGAGCAGTACTTC. It translates to CASINLAGAGEQYF. Based on the CDR3 plus reference TRBV28 and TRBJ2-7, the full variable domain is DVKVTQSSRYLVKRTGEKVFLECVQDMDHENMFWYRQDPGLGLRLIYFSYDVKMKEKGDIPEGYSVSREKKERFSLILESASTNQTSMYLCASINLAGAGEQYFGPGTRLTVT.

This clone has more than one count but fewer than ten. The V gene is TRBV7-3, the J gene TRBJ2-1, with TRBD1 identical over 9 bases. This CDR3 contains 15 residues. Germline CDR1 reads SGHTA; CDR2 reads FQGTGA. V shed 5 bases, J shed 6 bases, and the junction held 8 bases outside the gene matches. The CDR3 protein is CASSPDRGSFNEQFF. CDR3 sequence (DNA): TGTGCCAGCAGCCCAGACAGGGGGAGTTTCAATGAGCAGTTCTTC.

The V call is TRBV5-1, the J call TRBJ2-7, with 10 nucleotides matching TRBD2. Germline CDR1 and CDR2: SGHRS and YFSETQ. V dropped 3 bases and J dropped 3; count of bases not matched to a gene: 6. CDR3 length: 15 residues. In nucleotides, the CDR3 is TGCGCCAGCAGCTCAGCTAGCGGGAGCTACTACGAGCAGTACTTC. This gives the protein CASSSASGSYYEQYF.

The chain couples TRBV4-2 to TRBJ1-2; no clear D gene. CDR3 length: 14 amino acids. The ends were cut back, 0 bases at V and 2 bases at J, with 7 bases in the middle. Per germline, CDR1 LGHNA and CDR2 YNFKEQ. Here the CDR3 reads CASSQDQTNYGYTF. CDR3 in DNA: TGTGCCAGCAGCCAAGACCAAACCAACTATGGCTACACCTTC.

This rearrangement joins TRBV6-5 to TRBJ1-1, with no clear D. V lost 3 bases to trimming and J lost 3 bases, with 2 bases between them. This CDR3 spans 11 amino acids. In germline, CDR1 is MNHEY, CDR2 SVGAGI. The CDR3 sequence is CASSYYTEAFF. The CDR3 nucleotides read TGTGCCAGCAGTTATTACACTGAAGCTTTCTTT.

V usage is TRBV18 and J usage is TRBJ2-3, with D hard to call. CDR3 size: 13 residues. Between the trimmed V and J ends, which lost 4 bases and 5 bases, there was a span of 10 bases. The germline V gene has CDR1 KGHSH and CDR2 LQKENI. This CDR3 is CASSREMKDTQYF. CDR3 nucleotides: TGTGCCAGCTCACGGGAAATGAAAGATACGCAGTATTTT.

This chain connects TRBV5-1 to TRBJ2-5; D remains unclear. V lost 9 bases, J lost 9 bases, and 12 bases lay in between. CDR1 and CDR2 from the germline V gene are SGHRS and YFSETQ. CDR3 length: 10 amino acids. CDR3 in amino acids: CATISAAQYF. The DNA for the CDR3 is TGCGCCACCATTTCGGCGGCCCAGTACTTC. Supplemented by reference TRBV5-1 and TRBJ2-5, the full variable domain reads KAGVTQTPRYLIKTRGQQVTLSCSPISGHRSVSWYQQTPGQGLQFLFEYFSETQRNKGNFPGRFSGRQFSNSRSEMNVSTLELGDSALYLCATISAAQYFGPGTRLLVL.

The gene calls are TRBV14 and TRBJ2-1; D gene unclear. V shed 0 bases and J shed 4 bases, with 1 base lying between them. The CDR3 length is 12 residues. Germline V gene data show CDR1 as SGHDN and CDR2 as FVKESK. CDR3 DNA: TGTGCCAGCAGCCAAGATTACAATGAGCAGTTCTTC. This translates into CASSQDYNEQFF. Drawing the rest from reference TRBV14 and TRBJ2-1, the complete variable domain is EAGVTQFPSHSVIEKGQTVTLRCDPISGHDNLYWYRRVMGKEIKFLLHFVKESKQDESGMPNNRFLAERTGGTYSTLKVQPAELEDSGVYFCASSQDYNEQFFGPGTRLTVL.

This sequence joins TRBV19 and TRBJ2-1, with 10 bases that match TRBD2. The CDR3 runs 16 residues. J gave up 5 bases and V 9 bases, and 13 bases lay outside the gene matches. Germline CDR1 reads LNHDA; CDR2 reads SQIVND (reference sequence). Written as DNA, the CDR3 is TGTGCCAGCGAAGAGATTTGGACTAGCGGCAACAATGAGCAGTTCTTC. Protein: CASEEIWTSGNNEQFF.

This clone was detected a few times. Other DNA sequences in the sample encode the same CDR3. The rearrangement joins TRBV7-6 to TRBJ2-7, with D possibly being TRBD2 (6 bases). Trimming shortened V by 3 bases and J by 0 bases, and 6 bases separated the two germline ends. Germline V gives CDR1 SGHVS, CDR2 FNYEAQ. The CDR3 runs 13 residues. CDR3 DNA: TGTGCCAGCAGCTTTAGCGGCTCCTACGAGCAGTACTTC. Translation gives CASSFSGSYEQYF.

The chain links TRBV29-1 to TRBJ2-5; D remains unclear. CDR3 length: 11 residues. V was clipped by 1 base and J by 8 bases, with 8 bases between them. Germline assignment: CDR1 SQVTM and CDR2 ANQGSEA. CDR3 region: CSVEVPPTQYF. The CDR3 DNA reads TGCAGCGTTGAAGTCCCCCCCACCCAGTACTTC.

V usage is TRBV29-1 and J usage is TRBJ2-1; possibly TRBD2 for D (5 bases). Trimming took 4 bases from V and 4 from J, leaving 5 bases between them. The V gene's germline CDR1 is SQVTM and CDR2 ANQGSEA. The CDR3 runs to 11 residues. CDR3 DNA: TGCAGCGTTGGGGAGTACAATGAGCAGTTCTTC. Encoded protein: CSVGEYNEQFF.

V and J are TRBV5-1 and TRBJ2-5; no clear D gene. This CDR3 is built from 15 residues. V was clipped by 1 base and J by 7 bases, with 17 bases between them. Germline V gives CDR1 SGHRS, CDR2 YFSETQ. The CDR3 nucleotides are TGCGCCAGCAGCTTGTCGACTCAGCCCGGCGGGACCCAGTACTTC. It encodes CASSLSTQPGGTQYF.

The V and J genes are TRBV19 and TRBJ1-3; possible D gene TRBD1, 5 bases. Germline V gives CDR1 LNHDA, CDR2 SQIVND (reference sequence). The CDR3 covers 15 residues. V was cut by 5 bases and J by 0 bases, with 11 bases left in between. CDR3 nucleotide sequence: TGTGCCAGTAGTCCCCACCAGGGCTCTGGAAACACCATATATTTT. Its protein is CASSPHQGSGNTIYF.

The V gene is TRBV20-1, the J gene TRBJ2-5; D not certain. The V gene's germline CDR1 is DFQATT and CDR2 SNEGSKA (reference sequence). The CDR3 sequence is 11 residues long. Deletions cut 7 bases from V and 2 bases from J, with 8 bases between. The CDR3 nucleotides are TGCAGTGGACTTAGACAAGAGACCCAGTACTTC. Its translation: CSGLRQETQYF.

V usage is TRBV6-5 and J usage is TRBJ2-7, with 7 bases fitting TRBD2. With V trimmed by 6 bases and J by 5 bases, 10 bases remained unmatched. The CDR3 covers 14 residues. Germline loops: CDR1 MNHEY, CDR2 SVGAGI. The CDR3 region is CASSPTSLINEQYF. Here the CDR3 DNA reads TGTGCCAGCAGCCCGACTAGCCTTATCAACGAGCAGTACTTC.

Concerning this clone itself: The sample carries other DNA sequences with the same CDR3. This sequence joins TRBV4-1 and TRBJ2-1; 8 bases line up with TRBD1. The germline V gene encodes CDR1 MGHRA and CDR2 YSYEKL. V dropped 1 base and J dropped 7; count of bases not matched to a gene: 6. This CDR3 comprises 15 residues. The CDR3 DNA sequence: TGCGCCAGCAGCCAAGGGCAGGGGGCTTGGAATGAGCAGTTCTTC. Amino acids: CASSQGQGAWNEQFF.

The chain is built from TRBV5-4 and TRBJ1-3; D ambiguous. The germline V gene has CDR1 SGHNT and CDR2 YYREEE (reference sequence). The CDR3 runs to 15 residues. V was pared by 0 bases and J by 4 bases, with 11 bases between. This CDR3 reads CASSLAYSSGNTIYF. Here the CDR3 DNA reads TGTGCCAGCAGCTTGGCGTACAGCTCGGGAAACACCATATATTTT. The whole variable domain, filled in from reference TRBV5-4 and TRBJ1-3, reads ETGVTQSPTHLIKTRGQQVTLRCSSQSGHNTVSWYQQALGQGPQFIFQYYREEENGRGNFPPRFSGLQFPNYSSELNVNALELDDSALYLCASSLAYSSGNTIYFGEGSWLTVV.

This sequence joins TRBV6-1 and TRBJ2-2; tentatively, D is TRBD2 (6 bases). The V and J ends lost 0 bases and 8 bases respectively, with 10 bases between them. The V gene's germline CDR1 is MNHNS and CDR2 SASEGT. There are 14 residues in the CDR3. CDR3 residues: CASSEAPGRGELFF. The CDR3 coding sequence is TGTGCCAGCAGTGAAGCCCCTGGGAGGGGGGAGCTGTTTTTT.

The V gene is TRBV5-1, the J gene TRBJ2-3; TRBD1 matches 10 bases. The germline V gene has CDR1 SGHRS and CDR2 YFSETQ. CDR3 length: 14 residues. The ends lost 4 bases at V and 6 bases at J; junction bases unmatched: 5. The CDR3 loop is CASSDGTGVDTQYF. The CDR3 DNA sequence: TGCGCCAGCAGCGACGGGACAGGGGTGGATACGCAGTATTTT.

The chain employs TRBV27 and TRBJ1-2; unclear D gene. The CDR3 loop spans 13 amino acids. The V end lost 2 bases, the J end lost 2 bases, and 6 bases lay between the germline ends. Germline CDR1 is MNHEY and CDR2 is SMNVEV (reference sequence). CDR3 residues: CASSLGRNYGYTF. CDR3 coding DNA: TGTGCCAGCAGTTTAGGACGAAACTATGGCTACACCTTC.

The rearrangement links TRBV4-1 to TRBJ2-4; possibly TRBD2 for D (6 bases). This CDR3 region has 13 residues. V lost 5 bases, J lost 8 bases, and 13 bases lay in between. Germline V gene data show CDR1 as MGHRA and CDR2 as YSYEKL. CDR3 residues: CASSVSWGDIQYF. CDR3 bases: TGCGCCAGCAGCGTTAGCTGGGGGGACATTCAGTACTTC.

The gene calls are TRBV10-2 and TRBJ1-1; no firm D call. The CDR3 consists of 13 residues. Germline CDR1 WSHSY, CDR2 SAAADI. V was trimmed by 7 bases and J by 1 base, leaving 10 bases between them. Written as DNA, the CDR3 is TGCGCCAGCATTGGGTGGGAGAACACTGAAGCTTTCTTT. Its translation: CASIGWENTEAFF.

The chain carries TRBV11-2 and TRBJ1-2; tentative D call: TRBD1 (5 bases). V lost 3 bases and J 4 bases, leaving 21 bases between the germline ends. The CDR3 contains 17 residues. Germline loops: CDR1 SGHAT, CDR2 FQNNGV. In DNA, the CDR3 is TGTGCCAGCAGCTTCCGACCCACTACAGACAGATCCTATGGCTACACCTTC. Amino acid sequence: CASSFRPTTDRSYGYTF.